Listed below are T cell receptor beta chains from one sample, sequenced in a study of blood T cell repertoires in COVID-19. Clones were sequenced by immunoSEQ multiplex PCR, and TCRdb holds only the in-frame ones, with some missing. The table lists under 200,000 clones, roughly 83% of them singletons, with about 10% in the top ten. Material: peripheral blood. These TCRs come from a woman older than 75 with active or convalescent COVID-19. Both conserved end residues are part of each CDR3. The order of the fields is D gene, clone size, V gene, J gene, CDR3 DNA, CDR3 protein. The D gene is left open where the match is weak. Expanded clones are given a class, and other clones once, few, many or no size at all.

>TRBD1|-|TRBV19|TRBJ2-7
TGTGCCAGTAGTATAACTAAGGGACAGAGGTACGAGCAGTACTTC
CASSITKGQRYEQYF
>-|once|TRBV25-1|TRBJ1-1
TGTGCCAGCAGTGAGGGGGGGGCGCTGGGTGAAGCTTTCTTT
CASSEGGALGEAFF
>-|-|TRBV28|TRBJ2-6
TGTGCCAGCAACCCCCAGTCTGGGGCCAACGTCCTGACTTTC
CASNPQSGANVLTF
>TRBD1|-|TRBV19|TRBJ1-4
TGTGCCAGTAGTGTCTCTCCCGGGACAGGCGGAGAAAAACTGTTTTTT
CASSVSPGTGGEKLFF
>-|once|TRBV7-9|TRBJ2-4
TGTGCCAGCAGCTTAACGGGACTGGGAAACATTCAGTACTTC
CASSLTGLGNIQYF
>TRBD2|-|TRBV18|TRBJ2-1
TGTGCCAGCTCACCACCGGCGGGGGTCGAGCAGTTCTTC
CASSPPAGVEQFF
>-|-|TRBV6-4|TRBJ2-3
TGTGCCAGCAGTGACTATGGGGGGGCGGACACAGATACGCAGTATTTT
CASSDYGGADTDTQYF
>-|few|TRBV4-1|TRBJ2-7
TGCGCCAGCAGCCGCAACAGGGACTCCTACGAGCAGTACTTC
CASSRNRDSYEQYF
>TRBD1|-|TRBV5-4|TRBJ2-7
TGTGCCAGCAGCTTAGGACAGGGCCCCTACAAGCAGTACTTC
CASSLGQGPYKQYF
>TRBD1|-|TRBV14|TRBJ1-6
TGTGCCAGCGGACAGGGGTTGAATTCACCCCTCCACTTT
CASGQGLNSPLHF
>TRBD1|-|TRBV6-5|TRBJ1-2
TGTGCCAGCAATACGGGACAGGCTTTTTATGGCTACACCTTC
CASNTGQAFYGYTF
>TRBD1|-|TRBV4-1|TRBJ2-7
TGCGCCAGCAGCCAAGAAACAGGGGGGTACTACGAGCAGTACTTC
CASSQETGGYYEQYF
>TRBD2|-|TRBV3-1/TRBV3-2|TRBJ2-5
TGTGCCAGCAGCCAAGAGTGGCTAGCGGGGGGGCAGGAGACCCAGTACTTC
CASSQEWLAGGQETQYF
>-|-|TRBV19|TRBJ2-7
TGTGCCAGTATGGCTGACCCGGGTACCTACGAGCAGTACTTC
CASMADPGTYEQYF
>TRBD2|-|TRBV5-1|TRBJ2-7
TGCGCCAGCAGCTTGGGTGAGGGGAGGGGTTACGAGCAGTACTTC
CASSLGEGRGYEQYF
>TRBD2|-|TRBV7-8|TRBJ2-3
TGTGCCAGCAGCCTCCAAGTAGCGGGGGGGCCTGGCACAGATACGCAGTATTTT
CASSLQVAGGPGTDTQYF
>TRBD2|-|TRBV6-2/TRBV6-3|TRBJ2-3
TGTGCCAGCAGTCCCCGACTAGCGGGGGGGCCGGGCGCAGATACGCAGTATTTT
CASSPRLAGGPGADTQYF
>-|-|TRBV9|TRBJ2-5
TGTGCCAGCAGCGTAGTTGCGGGGGCAAAGACCCAGTACTTC
CASSVVAGAKTQYF
>-|once|TRBV19|TRBJ1-5
TGTGCCAGTAGTATCAATGGGGGGAGCAATCAGCCCCAGCATTTT
CASSINGGSNQPQHF
>-|once|TRBV27|TRBJ1-1
TGTGCCAGCAGTTTAGCGGGGCGGACTGAAGCTTTCTTT
CASSLAGRTEAFF
>TRBD2|-|TRBV10-3|TRBJ2-3
TGTGCCATCAGAGGACTAGCGGGGGGGACAGATACGCAGTATTTT
CAIRGLAGGTDTQYF
>TRBD2|-|TRBV4-3|TRBJ2-1
TGCGCCAGCAGTTACCTAGCGGACTCCTACAATGAGCAGTTCTTC
CASSYLADSYNEQFF
>-|-|TRBV20-1|TRBJ1-2
TGCAGTGCTAGTAGACAGCGAGCTGGCTACACCTTC
CSASRQRAGYTF
>-|-|TRBV19|TRBJ2-3
TGTGCCAGTAGTTCGGGGGACCCAAGCACAGATACGCAGTATTTT
CASSSGDPSTDTQYF
>TRBD2|-|TRBV4-1|TRBJ2-7
TGCGCCAGCAGCCGGCCTTCACTAGCGGGGGGTTCCTACGAGCAGTACTTC
CASSRPSLAGGSYEQYF
>TRBD1|-|TRBV19|TRBJ1-3
TGTGCCAGTAGTAACTCCCTACAGGGGGCTAGCTCTGGAAACACCATATATTTT
CASSNSLQGASSGNTIYF
>TRBD1|-|TRBV27|TRBJ1-2
TGTGCCAGCAGTCCCGACAGGGCGGGTGGCTACACCTTC
CASSPDRAGGYTF
>-|-|TRBV7-2|TRBJ1-2
TGTGCCAGCAGCTTAGAGGGGAGGGGTGGCTACACCTTC
CASSLEGRGGYTF
>TRBD1|-|TRBV5-6|TRBJ2-2
TGTGCCAGCAGCTACCGGGACAGAGAGACCGGGGAGCTGTTTTTT
CASSYRDRETGELFF
>-|many|TRBV12-3/TRBV12-4|TRBJ2-2
TGTGCCAGCACAGGGATCGGGGAGCTGTTTTTT
CASTGIGELFF
>TRBD2|-|TRBV6-2/TRBV6-3|TRBJ2-3
TGTGCCAGCAGTCGGACTAGCGGGGGGGCGGGCACAGATACGCAGTATTTT
CASSRTSGGAGTDTQYF
>-|-|TRBV12-3/TRBV12-4|TRBJ1-1
TGTGCCAGCAGAAGACAGCTGAACACTGAAGCTTTCTTT
CASRRQLNTEAFF
>-|-|TRBV3-1/TRBV3-2|TRBJ2-1
TGTGCCAGCAGCCGTGAGGGCTCTCGATACAATGAGCAGTTCTTC
CASSREGSRYNEQFF
>-|once|TRBV6-5|TRBJ2-7
TGTGCCAGTTCCCCAGGGGGGAAGACCTACGAGCAGTACTTC
CASSPGGKTYEQYF
>-|once|TRBV14|TRBJ1-5
TGTGCCAGCAGCCAAGGGGCTCAGCCCCAGCATTTT
CASSQGAQPQHF
>TRBD1|-|TRBV19|TRBJ1-1
TGTGCCAGTAGTACTCCGGGACAGGGGACTGAAGCTTTCTTT
CASSTPGQGTEAFF
>TRBD1|few|TRBV28|TRBJ1-1
TGTGCCAGTCACGCAGGGGGCCGGACTGAAGCTTTCTTT
CASHAGGRTEAFF
>-|once|TRBV7-9|TRBJ2-7
TGTGCCAGCAGCTCCCCCCAGGGCAAAGGATACGAGCAGTACTTC
CASSSPQGKGYEQYF
>TRBD1|-|TRBV6-5|TRBJ2-3
TGTGCCAGCAGTCCCACAGGGGGTTACACAGATACGCAGTATTTT
CASSPTGGYTDTQYF
>TRBD1|-|TRBV5-1|TRBJ2-7
TGCGCCAGCAGCTCGGGACAGGGGGCTGGCGAGCAGTACTTC
CASSSGQGAGEQYF
>-|-|TRBV18|TRBJ1-1
TGTGCCAGCTCACCTCCAGCGGGACCGAACACTGAAGCTTTCTTT
CASSPPAGPNTEAFF
>-|-|TRBV6-2/TRBV6-3|TRBJ1-5
TGTGCCAGCAGTTACTCCTTCAATCAGCCCCAGCATTTT
CASSYSFNQPQHF
>-|-|TRBV4-2|TRBJ2-1
TGTGCCAGCAGCCAAGAGACCGGGGGAACGAATTACAATGAGCAGTTCTTC
CASSQETGGTNYNEQFF
>-|-|TRBV5-4|TRBJ1-2
TGTGCCAGCAGCTTGGACGACAGTTATGGCTACACCTTC
CASSLDDSYGYTF
>-|-|TRBV3-1/TRBV3-2|TRBJ1-3
TGTGCCAGCGGCGACGCGGTGGGGGGAGGAAACACCATATATTTT
CASGDAVGGGNTIYF
>TRBD2|-|TRBV4-3|TRBJ2-1
TGCGCCAGCAGCCAATTCCTAGCGGGGGGGCTTGGACACAATGAGCAGTTCTTC
CASSQFLAGGLGHNEQFF
>-|-|TRBV24-1|TRBJ2-3
TGTGCCACCAGTGATATAAACACAGATACGCAGTATTTT
CATSDINTDTQYF
>TRBD2|-|TRBV14|TRBJ2-1
TGTGCCAGCAGCCAAGTACGTACTAGCGGGGGGGCCTCTCTGGATGAGCAGTTCTTC
CASSQVRTSGGASLDEQFF
>-|-|TRBV6-2/TRBV6-3|TRBJ1-1
TGTGCCAGCAGTTACTCCGCTGAAGCTTTCTTT
CASSYSAEAFF
>-|-|TRBV7-8|TRBJ1-1
TGTGCCAGCAGCCGCCAGACAGAGAACACTGAAGCTTTCTTT
CASSRQTENTEAFF